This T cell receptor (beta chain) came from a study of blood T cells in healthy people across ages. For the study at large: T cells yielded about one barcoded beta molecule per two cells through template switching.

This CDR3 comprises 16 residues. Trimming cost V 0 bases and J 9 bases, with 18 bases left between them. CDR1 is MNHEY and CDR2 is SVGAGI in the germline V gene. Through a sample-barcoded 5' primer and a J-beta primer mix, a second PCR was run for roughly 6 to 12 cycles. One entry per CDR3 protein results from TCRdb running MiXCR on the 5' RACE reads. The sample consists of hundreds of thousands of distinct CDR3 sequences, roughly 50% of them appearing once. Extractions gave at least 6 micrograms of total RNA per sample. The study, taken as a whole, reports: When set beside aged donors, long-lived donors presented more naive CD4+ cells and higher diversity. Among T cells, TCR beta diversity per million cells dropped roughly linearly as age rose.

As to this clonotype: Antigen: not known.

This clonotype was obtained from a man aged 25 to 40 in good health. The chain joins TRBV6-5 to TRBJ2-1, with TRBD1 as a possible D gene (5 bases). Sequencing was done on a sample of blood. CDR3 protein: CASSYSISTAHGEQFF. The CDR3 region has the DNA TGTGCCAGCAGTTACTCGATCTCGACAGCTCACGGTGAGCAGTTCTTC.